This TCR beta chain was captured in a study of shared clonotypes between healthy human individuals. Overall study results and limits: An expected dependence of interdonor clonotype sharing on sequencing depth was noted. Investigators collected only blood, and repertoires in tissues likely differ.

Naive CD8 cells comprised CD45RO-negative, CCR7-positively selected cells, excluding terminally differentiated effector memory CD45RA+ cells. Data came from immunoSEQ multiplex PCR; TCRdb stores just in-frame clones and leaves some out. The sample lists about 2.1 million clones, approximately 92% occurring once. The germline CDR1 and CDR2 sequences are MNHEY and SVGAGI. Trimming removed 0 bases from V and 7 bases from J, with 12 bases in between. The CDR3 length is 14 residues. As concerns this clone: Its specificity is unknown.

The specimen sequenced was naive CD8+ T cells from PBMCs. The clonotype originates from a man aged 18-30 years in good health. Some clones in this sample may be carry-over from other donors' samples. The gene calls are TRBV6-5 and TRBJ1-2; D not resolved. The CDR3 spells CASSYSSDGSGYTF. The CDR3 nucleotides are TGTGCCAGCAGTTACTCGTCAGACGGTAGTGGCTACACCTTC.